This TCR beta chain was sequenced for a study of control samples from healthy donors and cancer patients. TCRdb's copy holds only in-frame clones and misses some; the assay was immunoSEQ multiplex PCR. Of about 250,000 clones listed, over 75% are singletons. Regarding this clone: The sample has other DNA sequences that encode this CDR3 too.

The CDR3 has 13 residues. With 6 bases clipped from V and 5 bases from J, the junction kept 4 bases outside the gene matches. Germline assignment: CDR1 LNHDA and CDR2 SQIVND (reference sequence). The chain has TRBV19 and TRBJ1-5; TRBD1 matches at 7 bases. Input material: PBMCs. The TCR was taken from a woman between 55 and 75 years old with lung cancer. The CDR3 loop reads CASSPDRDQPQHF. CDR3 sequence (DNA): TGTGCCAGTAGCCCCGACAGGGATCAGCCCCAGCATTTT. Based on the CDR3 plus reference TRBV19 and TRBJ1-5, the full variable domain is DGGITQSPKYLFRKEGQNVTLSCEQNLNHDAMYWYRQDPGQGLRLIYYSQIVNDFQKGDIAEGYSVSREKKESFPLTVTSAQKNPTAFYLCASSPDRDQPQHFGDGTRLSIL.